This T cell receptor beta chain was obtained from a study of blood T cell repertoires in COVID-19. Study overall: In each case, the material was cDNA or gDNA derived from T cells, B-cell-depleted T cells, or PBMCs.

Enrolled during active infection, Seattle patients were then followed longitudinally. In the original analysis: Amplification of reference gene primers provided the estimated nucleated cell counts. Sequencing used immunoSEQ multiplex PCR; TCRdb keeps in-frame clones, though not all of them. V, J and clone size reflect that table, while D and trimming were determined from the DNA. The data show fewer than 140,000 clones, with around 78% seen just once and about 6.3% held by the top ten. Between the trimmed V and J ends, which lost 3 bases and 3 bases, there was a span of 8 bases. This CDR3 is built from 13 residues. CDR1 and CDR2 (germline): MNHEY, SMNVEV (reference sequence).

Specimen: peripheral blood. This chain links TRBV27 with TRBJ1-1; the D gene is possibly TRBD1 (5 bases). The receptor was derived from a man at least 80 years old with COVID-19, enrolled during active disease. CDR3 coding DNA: TGTGCCAGCAGTTTGACAGTTCACACTGAAGCTTTCTTT. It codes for CASSLTVHTEAFF.